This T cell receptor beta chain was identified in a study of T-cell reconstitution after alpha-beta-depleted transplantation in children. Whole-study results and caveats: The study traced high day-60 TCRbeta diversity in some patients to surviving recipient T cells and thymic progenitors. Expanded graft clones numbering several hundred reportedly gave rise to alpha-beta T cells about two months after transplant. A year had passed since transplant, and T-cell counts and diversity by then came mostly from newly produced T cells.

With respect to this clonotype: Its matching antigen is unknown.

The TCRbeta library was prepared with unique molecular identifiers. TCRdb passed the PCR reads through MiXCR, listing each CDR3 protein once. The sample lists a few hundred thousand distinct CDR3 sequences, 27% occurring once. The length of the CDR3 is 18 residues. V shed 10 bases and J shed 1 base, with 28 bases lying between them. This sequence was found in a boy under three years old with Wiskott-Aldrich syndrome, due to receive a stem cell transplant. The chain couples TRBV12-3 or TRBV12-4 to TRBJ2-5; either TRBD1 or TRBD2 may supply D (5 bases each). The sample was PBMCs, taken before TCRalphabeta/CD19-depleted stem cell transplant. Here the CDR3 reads CAIGGPSQTYGGQETQYF. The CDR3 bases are TGTGCCATCGGCGGTCCTAGCCAAACTTATGGGGGCCAAGAGACCCAGTACTTC.